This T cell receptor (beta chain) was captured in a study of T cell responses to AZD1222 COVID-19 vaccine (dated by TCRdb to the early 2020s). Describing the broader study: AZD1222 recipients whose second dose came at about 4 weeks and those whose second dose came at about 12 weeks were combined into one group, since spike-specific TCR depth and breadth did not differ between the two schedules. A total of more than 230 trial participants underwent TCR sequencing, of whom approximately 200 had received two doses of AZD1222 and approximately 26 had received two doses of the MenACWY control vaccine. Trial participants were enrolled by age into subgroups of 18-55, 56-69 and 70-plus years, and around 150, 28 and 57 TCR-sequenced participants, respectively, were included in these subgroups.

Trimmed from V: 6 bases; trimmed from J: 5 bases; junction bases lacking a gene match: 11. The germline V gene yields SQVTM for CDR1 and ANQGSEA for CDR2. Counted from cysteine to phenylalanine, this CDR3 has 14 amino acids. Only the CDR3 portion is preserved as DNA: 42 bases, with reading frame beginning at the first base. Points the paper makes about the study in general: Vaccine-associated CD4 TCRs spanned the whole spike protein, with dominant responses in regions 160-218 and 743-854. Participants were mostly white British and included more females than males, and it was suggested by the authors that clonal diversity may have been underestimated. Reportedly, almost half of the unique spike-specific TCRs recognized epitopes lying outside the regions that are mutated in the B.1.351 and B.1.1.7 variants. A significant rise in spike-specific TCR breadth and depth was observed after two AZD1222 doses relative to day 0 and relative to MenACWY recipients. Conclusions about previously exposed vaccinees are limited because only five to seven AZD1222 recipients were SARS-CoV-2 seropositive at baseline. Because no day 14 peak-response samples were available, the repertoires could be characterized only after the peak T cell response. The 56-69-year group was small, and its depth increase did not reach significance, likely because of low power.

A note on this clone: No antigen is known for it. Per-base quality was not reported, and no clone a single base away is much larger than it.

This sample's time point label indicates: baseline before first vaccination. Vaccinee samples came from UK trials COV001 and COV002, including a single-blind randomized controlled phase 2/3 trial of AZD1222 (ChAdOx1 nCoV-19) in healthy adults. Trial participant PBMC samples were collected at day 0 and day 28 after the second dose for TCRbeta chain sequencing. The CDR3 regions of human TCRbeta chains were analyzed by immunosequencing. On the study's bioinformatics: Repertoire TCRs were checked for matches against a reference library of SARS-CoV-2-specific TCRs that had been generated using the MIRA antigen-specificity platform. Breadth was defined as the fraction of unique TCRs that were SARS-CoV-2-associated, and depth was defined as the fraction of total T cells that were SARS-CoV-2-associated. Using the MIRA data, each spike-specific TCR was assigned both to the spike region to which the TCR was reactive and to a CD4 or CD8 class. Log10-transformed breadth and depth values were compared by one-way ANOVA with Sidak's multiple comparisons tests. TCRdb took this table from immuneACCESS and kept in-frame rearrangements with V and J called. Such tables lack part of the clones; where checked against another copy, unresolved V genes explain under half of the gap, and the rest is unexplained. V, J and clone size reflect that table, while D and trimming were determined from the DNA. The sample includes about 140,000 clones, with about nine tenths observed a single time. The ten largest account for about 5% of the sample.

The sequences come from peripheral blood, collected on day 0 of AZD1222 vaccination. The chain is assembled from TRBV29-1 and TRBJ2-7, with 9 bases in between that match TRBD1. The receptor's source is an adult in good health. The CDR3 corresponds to CSVTTGTGSNEQYF. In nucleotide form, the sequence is TGCAGCGTAACAACCGGGACAGGGTCCAACGAGCAGTACTTC.